The clone carrying this T cell receptor beta chain showed up just once. The record originates from a study of blood T cell repertoires in COVID-19. Overall study context: Collection of acute and convalescent COVID-19 samples took place in the United States, Italy and Spain.

Authors' processing steps: Amplification of reference gene primers was used by the study to estimate nucleated cell counts. The data were produced by immunoSEQ multiplex PCR, yet TCRdb's version contains in-frame clones alone and is incomplete. Clonal size and the V and J genes are those of that table, whereas D and trimming came from the DNA. The repertoire holds almost 350,000 clones, with about nine tenths as singletons. Per germline, CDR1 SGDLS and CDR2 YYNGEE. Trimming removed 5 bases from V and 4 bases from J; junction bases left unmatched: 13. The CDR3 is 16 amino acids. Ages ranged from roughly 18 to 100 years, with residence in about two dozen US areas.

Material for sequencing was PBMCs or T cells enriched from blood (not recorded which). This receptor was taken from a woman aged 25 to 39 who had been exposed to COVID-19. The J gene is TRBJ2-3, the V gene TRBV9; 7 positions match TRBD1. CDR3 nucleotides: TGTGCCAGCAGTGGCCCGACAGGGATTAGGGCAGATACGCAGTATTTT. Protein sequence: CASSGPTGIRADTQYF.